This T cell receptor (beta chain) was sequenced during a study of cytomegalovirus exposure and HLA in healthy donors. Amplification used 60 Vbeta primers and 13 Jbeta primers. Measured with immunoSEQ multiplex PCR; TCRdb has only the in-frame clones, and not every one. The top ten clones hold over 2.5% of a sample with roughly 160,000 clones, about 88% of them seen once. Germline CDR1 and CDR2: SGHNT and YENEEA. Trimming stripped 5 bases from V and 0 bases from J, with 12 bases between. CDR3 length: 15 amino acids. This clone was seen only once. The chain has TRBV11-3 and TRBJ2-3, with D unresolved. The source of this sequence is a man aged 25 to 40 in good health and CMV-seropositive. What was sequenced was PBMCs. The CDR3 region has the DNA TGTGCCAGCAGCCCCATCTCGACTAGCACAGATACGCAGTATTTT. This encodes CASSPISTSTDTQYF.